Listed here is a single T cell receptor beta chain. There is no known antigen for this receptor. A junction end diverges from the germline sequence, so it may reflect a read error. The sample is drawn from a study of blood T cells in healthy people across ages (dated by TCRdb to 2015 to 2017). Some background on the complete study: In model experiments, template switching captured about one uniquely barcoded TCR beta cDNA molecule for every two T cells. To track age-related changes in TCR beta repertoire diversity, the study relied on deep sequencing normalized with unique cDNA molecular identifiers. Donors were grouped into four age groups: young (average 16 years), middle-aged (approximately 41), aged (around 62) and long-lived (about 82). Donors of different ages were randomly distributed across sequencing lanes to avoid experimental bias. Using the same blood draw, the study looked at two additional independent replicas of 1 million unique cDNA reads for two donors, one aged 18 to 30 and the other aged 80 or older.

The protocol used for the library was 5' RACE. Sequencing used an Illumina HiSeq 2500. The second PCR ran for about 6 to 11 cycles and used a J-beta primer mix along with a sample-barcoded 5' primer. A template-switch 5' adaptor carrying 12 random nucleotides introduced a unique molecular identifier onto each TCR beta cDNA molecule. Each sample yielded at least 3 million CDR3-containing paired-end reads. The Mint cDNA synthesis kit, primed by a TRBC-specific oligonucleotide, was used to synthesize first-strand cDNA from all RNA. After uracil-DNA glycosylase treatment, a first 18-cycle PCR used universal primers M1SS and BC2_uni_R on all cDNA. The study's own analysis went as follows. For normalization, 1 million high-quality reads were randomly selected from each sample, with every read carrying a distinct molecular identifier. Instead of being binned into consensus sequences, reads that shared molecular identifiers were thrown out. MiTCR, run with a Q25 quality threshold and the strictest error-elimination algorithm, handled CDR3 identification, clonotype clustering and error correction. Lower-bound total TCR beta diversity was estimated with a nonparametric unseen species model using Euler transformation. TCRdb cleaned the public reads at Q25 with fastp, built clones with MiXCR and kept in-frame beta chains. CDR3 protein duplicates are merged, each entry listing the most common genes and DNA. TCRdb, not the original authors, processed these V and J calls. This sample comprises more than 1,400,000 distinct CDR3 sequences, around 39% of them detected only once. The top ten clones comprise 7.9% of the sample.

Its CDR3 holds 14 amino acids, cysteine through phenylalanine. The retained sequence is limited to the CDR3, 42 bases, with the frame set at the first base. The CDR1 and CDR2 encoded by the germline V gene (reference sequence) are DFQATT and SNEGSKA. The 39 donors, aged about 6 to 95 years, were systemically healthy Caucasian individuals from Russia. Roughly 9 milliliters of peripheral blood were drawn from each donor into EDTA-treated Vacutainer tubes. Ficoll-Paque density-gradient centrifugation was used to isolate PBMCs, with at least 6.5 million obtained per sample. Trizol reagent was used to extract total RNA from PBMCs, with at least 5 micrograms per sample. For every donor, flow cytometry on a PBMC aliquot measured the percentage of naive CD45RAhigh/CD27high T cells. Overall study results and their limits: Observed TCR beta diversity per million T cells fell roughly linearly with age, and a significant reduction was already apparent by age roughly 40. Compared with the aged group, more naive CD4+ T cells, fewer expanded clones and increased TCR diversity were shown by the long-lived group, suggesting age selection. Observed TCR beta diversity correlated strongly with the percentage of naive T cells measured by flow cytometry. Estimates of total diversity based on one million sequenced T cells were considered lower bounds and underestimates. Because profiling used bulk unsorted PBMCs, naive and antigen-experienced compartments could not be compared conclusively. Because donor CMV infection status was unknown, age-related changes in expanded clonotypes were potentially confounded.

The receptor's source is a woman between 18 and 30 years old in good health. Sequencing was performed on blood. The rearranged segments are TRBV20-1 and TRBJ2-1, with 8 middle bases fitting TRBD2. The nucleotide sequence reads TGCAGTGCTAAATTAGCGGGGTCCTCCAATGAGCAGTTCTTC. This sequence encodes CSAKLAGSSNEQFF.